This T cell receptor beta chain was profiled in a study of lymphopenia after photon versus proton radiotherapy (dated 2019 in TCRdb). With respect to the entire study: The immunological effects of photon versus proton radiation therapy were compared in patients with gastrointestinal tumors who developed high-grade lymphopenia. The study aimed to characterize how the two radiation modalities differ in their impact on the immune system. The 15 to 25 patients in the cohort had gastrointestinal tumors, were treated with either photon or proton therapy, and subsequently developed lymphopenia.

As to this clone: Its antigen remains undetermined. No base quality values were provided; no much bigger clone lies one nucleotide off.

The library was made by the immunoSEQ multiplex PCR assay. Alongside multiparametric flow cytometry, deep sequencing of rearranged TCR beta loci was used to profile the T cell repertoires. TCRdb mirrors the immuneACCESS table, restricted to in-frame sequences. Some clones are absent from its copies; in checked studies, under half trace to an unresolved V gene, and the reason for the others is unknown. The sample includes about 50,000 clones, with roughly 90% observed a single time. Together, the top ten hold around 17% of the sample. Beyond this particular receptor, the publication reports: Across the cohort, among patients who died, a greater drop in TCR diversity after the nadir was inversely correlated with overall survival time. Once the lymphocyte count had reached its nadir, the repertoires of photon-treated patients showed oligoclonal expansion, particularly of CD8+ Temra cells, and this expansion drove the decline in diversity. The survival association was assessed only in patients who died, and the authors presented better survival with proton therapy as a possibility rather than a demonstrated result. During treatment, patients who received proton therapy stayed relatively stable, whereas patients who received photon therapy lost naive T cells and TCR diversity and gained effector/memory populations.

For this chain, trimming is 5 bases at the V end and 2 bases at the J end, and the number of junction bases without a gene match is 4. CDR1 is given as SGHKS and CDR2 as YYEKEE, both from the germline V gene (reference sequence). The CDR3 numbers 14 residues from cysteine through phenylalanine. The kept DNA is CDR3 alone, 42 bases in frame from the first base. The sequence joins TRBV5-5 to TRBJ1-2; 9 middle bases align to TRBD1. This TCR was recovered from a woman in her forties with cholangiocarcinoma. The sample here was peripheral blood, taken from a patient treated with photon-based radiotherapy. The nucleotides read TGTGCCAGCAGTCAACAGGGGGCGAACTATGGCTACACCTTC. It is translated as CASSQQGANYGYTF.